Listed below are T cell receptor beta chains from one sample, sequenced in a study of CD4+ T cells in melanoma. The data were produced by immunoSEQ multiplex PCR, yet TCRdb's version contains in-frame clones alone and is incomplete. The repertoire holds around 12,000 clones, less than 75% seen once, with 7% to 9.5% in the top ten. Sample: cells from a culture (not recorded whether cultured in vitro). Receptor source: a human donor with melanoma. The CDR3 runs from the conserved cysteine through the conserved F or W.

TRBJ1-2 TRBV5-6 CASHTGGYGYTF
TRBJ1-2 TRBV6-1 CASSEQGADGYTF
TRBJ1-1 TRBV30 CAWQTGITRSEAFF
TRBJ2-3 TRBV29-1 CSVTGTSGGGAFADTQYF
TRBJ2-5 TRBV10-1 CASSENVLGAVDGTQYF
TRBJ1-4 TRBV5-1 CASSLTGVTNEKLFF
TRBJ2-7 TRBV2 CASSAFEQYF
TRBJ1-1 TRBV19 CASSPLKRYGPLNTEAFF
TRBJ2-2 TRBV7-3 CASSLGVGTGELFF
TRBJ2-5 TRBV5-1 CASSLELGFQETQYF
TRBJ2-5 TRBV7-3 CASSLGGVGNQETQYF
TRBJ2-3 TRBV18 CASSPYTGSATQYF
TRBJ1-5 TRBV6-5 CATFSGERYQPQHF
TRBJ1-3 TRBV6-5 CASSKTGSGNTIYF
TRBJ2-2 TRBV10-2 CASGPDRSSFKDF
TRBJ1-5 TRBV10-3 CAISGEGSGNQPQHF
TRBJ1-5 TRBV30 CAWSEVSGSQEPQHF
TRBJ2-5 TRBV5-4 CASSRGGAGETQYF
TRBJ1-2 TRBV6-1 CASSEAHPPGYTF
TRBJ2-5 TRBV15 CATSRDRGSETQYF
TRBJ2-1 TRBV4-2 CASSQVWGSSYNEQFF
TRBJ1-1 TRBV6-5 CASSYSGLGGTEAFF
TRBJ1-2 TRBV30 CAWSPAGWRGYTF
TRBJ2-7 TRBV15 CATSRDLGGRGSYEQYF
TRBJ1-4 TRBV7-9 CASSSPGQSVGKLFF
TRBJ2-3 TRBV11-3 CASSLGASGGPGDTQYF
TRBJ2-2 TRBV5-6 CASSFRDRATGELFF
TRBJ2-1 TRBV1 CTSSQPGRLLAGGRSYNEQFF
TRBJ1-3 TRBV11-2 CASSPQFGNTIYF
TRBJ1-5 TRBV6-6 CASRDEGHSNQPQHF
TRBJ2-1 TRBV2 CASSEWGTGRYNEQFF
TRBJ1-5 TRBV6-6 CASSYLGQSQPQHF
TRBJ2-3 TRBV29-1 CSVTRGAGRKTDTQYF
TRBJ2-3 TRBV7-2 CASSLNPTGGGDTQYF
TRBJ1-1 TRBV5-1 CASSVQGEKNTEAFF
TRBJ2-5 TRBV7-9 CASSFGGQETQYF
TRBJ1-6 TRBV29-1 CSVQGSYNSPLHF
TRBJ2-3 TRBV23-1 CASSHLRLAGASGADTQYF
TRBJ2-3 TRBV7-2 CASSLSWGQGYF
TRBJ2-3 TRBV7-8 CASSSYRGRGDTQYF
TRBJ2-3 TRBV5-1 CASSAGQGTDTQYF
TRBJ1-5 TRBV19 CASSLRPRQGRQPQHF